The 13 T cell receptor beta chains below all came from one sample that was sequenced in a study of control samples from healthy donors and cancer patients. Measured with immunoSEQ multiplex PCR; TCRdb has only the in-frame clones, and not every one. Here the sample spans 90,000 or so clones, about 86% being singletons. The sequenced sample was blood. The source is a woman between 50 and 59 years old in good health.

The CDR3 nucleotides are TGTGCCAGCAGCCGTACAGGGGCCTCGAACACCGGGGAGCTGTTTTTT. Translating it yields CASSRTGASNTGELFF. The chain employs TRBV7-3 and TRBJ2-2; TRBD1 agrees at 7 bases. The ends lost 5 bases at V and 0 bases at J; junction bases unmatched: 6. Germline V gene lookup returns CDR1 SGHTA and CDR2 FQGTGA. The CDR3 is made up of 16 amino acids.

V is TRBV7-2 and J is TRBJ2-7, with 9 nucleotides matching TRBD1. Germline trimming cut 6 bases from V and 2 bases from J; bases unmatched to any gene: 8. The CDR3 spans 15 residues. Germline V gene data show CDR1 as SGHTA and CDR2 as FQGNSA. The chain's CDR3 is CASREGGTGPYEQYF. CDR3 bases: TGTGCCAGCAGAGAAGGGGGGACAGGGCCCTACGAGCAGTACTTC. The complete variable domain, with remaining parts taken from reference TRBV7-2 and TRBJ2-7, reads GAGVSQSPSNKVTEKGKDVELRCDPISGHTALYWYRQSLGQGLEFLIYFQGNSAPDKSGLPSDRFSAERTGGSVSTLTIQRTQQEDSAVYLCASREGGTGPYEQYFGPGTRLTVT.

This clone was recorded only once. The chain has TRBV5-1 and TRBJ2-3; D may correspond to TRBD1 or TRBD2 (5 bases each). Germline CDR1 reads SGHRS; CDR2 reads YFSETQ. The CDR3 runs to 15 residues. V dropped 4 bases and J dropped 2 bases, with 14 bases sitting between them. CDR3 sequence: CASSDSPGPTDTQYF. The CDR3 nucleotides read TGCGCCAGCAGCGATAGTCCGGGGCCCACAGATACGCAGTATTTT.

The chain links TRBV19 to TRBJ2-2; D possibly corresponds to TRBD1 (5 bases). There are 13 residues in the CDR3. Trimming left V 2 bases short and J 4 bases short, with 5 bases between. From germline, CDR1 is LNHDA and CDR2 SQIVND (reference sequence). The CDR3 loop is CASSIRGTGELFF. CDR3 nucleotide sequence: TGTGCCAGTAGTATAAGGGGCACCGGGGAGCTGTTTTTT.

V is TRBV19 and J is TRBJ2-7; D perhaps matches TRBD1 (5 bases). The V end lost 1 base, the J end lost 0 bases, and 10 bases lay between the germline ends. The CDR3 is made up of 15 amino acids. The germline gives CDR1 LNHDA, CDR2 SQIVND (reference sequence). Here the CDR3 reads CASSIGGSLSYEQYF. The CDR3 bases are TGTGCCAGTAGTATAGGGGGCAGTCTCTCCTACGAGCAGTACTTC. The full variable domain, its missing parts supplied by reference TRBV19 and TRBJ2-7, is DGGITQSPKYLFRKEGQNVTLSCEQNLNHDAMYWYRQDPGQGLRLIYYSQIVNDFQKGDIAEGYSVSREKKESFPLTVTSAQKNPTAFYLCASSIGGSLSYEQYFGPGTRLTVT.

J is TRBJ2-6 and V is TRBV6-2 or TRBV6-3; no clear D. This CDR3 has 15 amino acids. Germline V gene data show CDR1 as MNHEY and CDR2 as SVGEGT. Trimming pared 5 bases from V and 0 bases from J, leaving 8 bases between. The CDR3 DNA is TGTGCCAGCAGTCGAATAAGCTCTGGGGCCAACGTCCTGACTTTC. It translates to CASSRISSGANVLTF.

This chain connects TRBV6-5 to TRBJ1-2; 7 bases match TRBD1. Germline trimming cut 6 bases from V and 3 bases from J; bases unmatched to any gene: 4. CDR1 is MNHEY and CDR2 is SVGAGI in the germline V gene. This CDR3 is 13 amino acids long. CDR3 sequence: CASRTGTDYGYTF. CDR3 nucleotide sequence: TGTGCCAGCAGGACCGGGACAGACTATGGCTACACCTTC.

The rearrangement joins TRBV15 to TRBJ2-3; a possible D gene is TRBD2 (5 bases). The CDR3 extends over 16 amino acids. CDR1 LNHNV and CDR2 YYDKDF come from the germline V gene (reference sequence). V lost 3 bases, J lost 7 bases, and 20 bases lay in between. CDR3 sequence: CATSSPRARTGNTQYF. CDR3 DNA sequence: TGTGCCACCAGCAGCCCCCGGGCCCGAACCGGGAATACGCAGTATTTT.

This chain connects TRBV19 to TRBJ1-5, with D possibly TRBD1 on 6 matching bases. Trimming removed 3 bases from V and 6 bases from J, with 18 bases in between. This CDR3 has 16 amino acids. Germline V gene sequence: CDR1 LNHDA, CDR2 SQIVND (reference sequence). The CDR3 protein is CASSMAPGAGIQPQHF. Here the CDR3 DNA reads TGTGCCAGTAGTATGGCCCCAGGGGCGGGTATTCAGCCCCAGCATTTT.

The genes are TRBV12-5 and TRBJ1-6, with D uncertain. V lost 2 bases to trimming and J lost 7 bases, with 6 bases between them. There are 13 residues in the CDR3. Germline CDR1 is LGHNT and CDR2 is FRNRAP. The CDR3 bases are TGTGCTAGTGGTTTGACAGAAAATTCACCCCTCCACTTT. The encoded protein is CASGLTENSPLHF.

Here the CDR3 DNA reads TGTGCCAGCAGCGCACAAGGTCAGCTATACCAAGAGACCCAGTACTTC. It codes for CASSAQGQLYQETQYF. V usage is TRBV7-7 and J usage is TRBJ2-5; D ambiguous. The V gene's germline CDR1 is SSHAT and CDR2 FNYEAQ (reference sequence). Trimming removed 5 bases from V and 0 bases from J, with 16 bases in between. The CDR3 runs to 16 residues.

This chain joins TRBV19 and TRBJ2-7, with 8 bases fitting TRBD2. CDR1 and CDR2 (germline): LNHDA, SQIVND (reference sequence). Trimming at V came to 4 bases and at J to 2 bases, leaving 4 bases not matched to a gene. The length of the CDR3 is 14 residues. The CDR3 nucleotides read TGTGCCAGTAGTACCCGGGGGGGGCCCTACGAGCAGTACTTC. This gives the protein CASSTRGGPYEQYF.

The rearrangement joins TRBV6-2 or TRBV6-3 to TRBJ1-6, with a possible D match to TRBD1 (5 bases). The germline gives CDR1 MNHEY, CDR2 SVGEGT. CDR3 length: 17 amino acids. V dropped 2 bases and J dropped 0 bases, with 11 bases sitting between them. The CDR3 region has the DNA TGTGCCAGCAGTTACGGGACGGGTCACTCCTATAATTCACCCCTCCACTTT. Residues: CASSYGTGHSYNSPLHF.